The T cell receptor (beta chain) described here comes from a study of blood T cell repertoires in COVID-19. Study summary: The United States, Italy and Spain provided the acute and convalescent COVID-19 samples. Sources were T cells, B-cell-depleted T cells, or PBMCs; the material itself was cDNA or gDNA.

CDR1 is KGHSH, CDR2 LQKENI, per germline. The CDR3 is 15 residues long. V dropped 3 bases and J dropped 6; count of bases not matched to a gene: 5. Authors' data handling: How many nucleated cells were present was estimated from reference gene primer amplification. Sequencing was performed with immunoSEQ multiplex PCR; in TCRdb, only in-frame clones are kept and a portion is missing. D and trimming were read from the DNA, whereas the V and J calls and clone size are those reported in that table. The table records some 67,000 clones, roughly nine tenths of them present only once. V gene TRBV18 combines with J gene TRBJ2-7; TRBD2 aligns across 13 bases. Sequencing used peripheral blood. The receptor was isolated from a woman under 30 with acute or convalescent COVID-19. The CDR3 DNA follows: TGTGCCAGCTCACCCGGACTAGCGGGAGAGTCCGAGCAGTACTTC. Its translation: CASSPGLAGESEQYF.